This TCR beta chain was recorded in a study of T cell changes during pregnancy in multiple sclerosis. Germline values: CDR1 MDHEN, CDR2 SYDVKM. Losses at the gene ends were 10 bases for V and 3 bases for J; bases not matched to a gene: 8. The CDR3 contains 13 residues. Only in-frame clones appear in the TCRdb table, and some are missing; sequencing was by immunoSEQ multiplex PCR. This table has roughly 40,000 clones, more than 85% appearing once. The sequence came from a female donor in good health, enrolled as a control in a pregnancy study. This chain joins TRBV28 and TRBJ2-7; 8 nucleotides line up with TRBD1. The specimen comprised CD4+ T cells from peripheral blood mononuclear cells, sampled after pregnancy. CDR3 DNA sequence: TGTGCCACCGCGGGGACAGGTGTCTACGAGCAGTACTTC. It yields the protein CATAGTGVYEQYF.